The present T cell receptor beta chain was sequenced within a study of blood T cell repertoires in COVID-19. Turning to the study itself: Samples taken during acute and convalescent COVID-19 were collected in the United States, Italy and Spain. Sources were T cells, B-cell-depleted T cells, or PBMCs; the material itself was cDNA or gDNA.

Seattle cases were enrolled at active infection and followed longitudinally. As processed by the authors: Quantification of nucleated cells was approximated via reference gene primer amplification. Libraries were prepared by immunoSEQ multiplex PCR; TCRdb keeps only in-frame clonotypes and omits some of them. V and J calls and clone size are those listed in that table; D and trimming were worked out from the DNA. This table holds about 340,000 clones, more than 75% found once. Germline-derived CDR1 and CDR2 are SGHRS and YFSETQ. CDR3 size: 17 residues. V dropped 4 bases and J dropped 3; count of bases not matched to a gene: 14.

The source material was peripheral blood. This receptor was obtained from a woman between 50 and 59 years old with COVID-19, enrolled during active disease. This rearrangement joins TRBV5-1 to TRBJ2-3; 7 bases align to TRBD2. The CDR3 is CASSRGLAAIGTDTQYF. Here the CDR3 DNA reads TGCGCCAGCAGCCGCGGGCTAGCGGCGATAGGAACAGATACGCAGTATTTT.